Described below is a single T cell receptor (beta chain) sequence and its context. The sample belongs to a study of cytomegalovirus exposure and HLA in healthy donors. Germline CDR1 and CDR2: WSHSY and SAAADI. V lost 7 bases and J lost 2, with 13 bases in between. The CDR3 covers 14 residues. The study ran its PCR with 60 Vbeta and 13 Jbeta primers. In the original processing: Later work found approximately 80 million unique TCR beta chains, with roughly 11 million shared. Assay: immunoSEQ multiplex PCR; the TCRdb copy retains only in-frame clones and omits some. V and J calls plus clone size are reproduced from that table; the DNA served to infer D and trimming. The sample lists 110,000 or so clones, roughly 76% occurring once.

V and J are TRBV10-2 and TRBJ2-3; D perhaps matches TRBD1 (6 bases). Input material: PBMCs. The receptor was derived from a man between 50 and 59 years old in good health and CMV-seropositive. The DNA for the CDR3 is TGCGCCAGCACCCTAACAGGGTTCACAGATACGCAGTATTTT. Encoded protein: CASTLTGFTDTQYF.